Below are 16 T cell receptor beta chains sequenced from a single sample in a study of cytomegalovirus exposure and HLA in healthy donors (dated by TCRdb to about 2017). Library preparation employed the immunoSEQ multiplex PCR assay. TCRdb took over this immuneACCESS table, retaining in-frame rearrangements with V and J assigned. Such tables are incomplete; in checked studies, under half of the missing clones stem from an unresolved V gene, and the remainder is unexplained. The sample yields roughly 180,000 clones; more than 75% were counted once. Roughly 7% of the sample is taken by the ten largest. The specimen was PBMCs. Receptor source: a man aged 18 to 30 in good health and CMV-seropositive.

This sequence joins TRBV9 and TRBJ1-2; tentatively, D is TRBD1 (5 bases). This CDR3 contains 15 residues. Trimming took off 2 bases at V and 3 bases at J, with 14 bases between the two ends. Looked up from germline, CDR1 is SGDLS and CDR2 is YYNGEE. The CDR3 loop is CASSVQGTGYYGYTF. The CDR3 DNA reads TGTGCCAGCAGCGTTCAAGGTACAGGATACTATGGCTACACCTTC.

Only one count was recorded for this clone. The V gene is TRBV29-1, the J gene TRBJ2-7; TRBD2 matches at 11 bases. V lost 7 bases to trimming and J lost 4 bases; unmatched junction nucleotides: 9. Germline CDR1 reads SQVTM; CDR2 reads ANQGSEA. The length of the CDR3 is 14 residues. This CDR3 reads CSAGALAGDYEQYF. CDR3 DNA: TGCAGCGCCGGGGCACTAGCGGGAGATTACGAGCAGTACTTC.

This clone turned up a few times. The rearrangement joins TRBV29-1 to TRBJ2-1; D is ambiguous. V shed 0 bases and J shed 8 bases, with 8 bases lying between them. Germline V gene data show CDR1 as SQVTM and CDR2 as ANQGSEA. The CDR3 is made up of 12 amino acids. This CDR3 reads CSVEDNRDEQFF. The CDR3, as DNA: TGCAGCGTTGAAGATAACCGGGATGAGCAGTTCTTC.

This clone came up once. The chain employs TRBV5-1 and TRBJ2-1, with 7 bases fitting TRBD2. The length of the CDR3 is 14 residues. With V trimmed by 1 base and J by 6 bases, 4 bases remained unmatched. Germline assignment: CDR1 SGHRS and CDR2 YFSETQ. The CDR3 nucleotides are TGCGCCAGCAGCTTGTGGGCTAGCGGCAATGAGCAGTTCTTC. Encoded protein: CASSLWASGNEQFF. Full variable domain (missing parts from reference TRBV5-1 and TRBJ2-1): KAGVTQTPRYLIKTRGQQVTLSCSPISGHRSVSWYQQTPGQGLQFLFEYFSETQRNKGNFPGRFSGRQFSNSRSEMNVSTLELGDSALYLCASSLWASGNEQFFGPGTRLTVL.

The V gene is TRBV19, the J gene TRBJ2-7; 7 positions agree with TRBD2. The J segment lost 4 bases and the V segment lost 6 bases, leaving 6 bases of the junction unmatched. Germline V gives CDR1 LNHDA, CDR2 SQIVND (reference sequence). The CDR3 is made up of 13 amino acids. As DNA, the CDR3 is TGTGCCAGTAGCGGCAGAGCGGGATACGAGCAGTACTTC. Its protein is CASSGRAGYEQYF. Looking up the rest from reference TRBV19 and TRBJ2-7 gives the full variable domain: DGGITQSPKYLFRKEGQNVTLSCEQNLNHDAMYWYRQDPGQGLRLIYYSQIVNDFQKGDIAEGYSVSREKKESFPLTVTSAQKNPTAFYLCASSGRAGYEQYFGPGTRLTVT.

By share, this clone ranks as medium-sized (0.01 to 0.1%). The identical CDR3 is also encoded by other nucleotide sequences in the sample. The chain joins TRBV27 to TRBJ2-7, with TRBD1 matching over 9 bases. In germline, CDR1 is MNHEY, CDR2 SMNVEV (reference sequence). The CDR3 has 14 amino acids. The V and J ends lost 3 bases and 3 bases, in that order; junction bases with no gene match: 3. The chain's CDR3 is CASSLGQGGYEQYF. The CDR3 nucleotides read TGTGCCAGCAGTTTGGGACAGGGAGGCTACGAGCAGTACTTC.

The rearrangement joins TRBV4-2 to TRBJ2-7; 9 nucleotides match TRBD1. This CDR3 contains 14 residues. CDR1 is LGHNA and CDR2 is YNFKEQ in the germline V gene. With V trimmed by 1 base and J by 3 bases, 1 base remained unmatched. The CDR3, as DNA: TGTGCCAGCAGCCAAGGGGGACAGGGCTACGAGCAGTACTTC. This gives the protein CASSQGGQGYEQYF.

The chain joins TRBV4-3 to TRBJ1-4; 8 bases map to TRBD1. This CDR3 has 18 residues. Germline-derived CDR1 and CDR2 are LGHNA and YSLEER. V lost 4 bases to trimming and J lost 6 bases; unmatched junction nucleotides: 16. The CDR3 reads CASSRDYGLAGGDEKLFF. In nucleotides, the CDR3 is TGCGCCAGCAGCCGAGACTATGGGCTAGCAGGGGGCGATGAAAAACTGTTTTTT.

The CDR3 coding sequence is TGCGCCAGCAGCGAGGCTAGCGGGCCCCCAAAGCGAGAGACCCAGTACTTC. This sequence encodes CASSEASGPPKRETQYF. The rearrangement links TRBV5-1 to TRBJ2-5; 8 positions agree with TRBD2. From germline, CDR1 is SGHRS and CDR2 YFSETQ. The CDR3 contains 17 residues. The V and J ends lost 4 bases and 4 bases, in that order; junction bases with no gene match: 15. Full variable domain (remainder filled in from reference TRBV5-1 and TRBJ2-5): KAGVTQTPRYLIKTRGQQVTLSCSPISGHRSVSWYQQTPGQGLQFLFEYFSETQRNKGNFPGRFSGRQFSNSRSEMNVSTLELGDSALYLCASSEASGPPKRETQYFGPGTRLLVL.

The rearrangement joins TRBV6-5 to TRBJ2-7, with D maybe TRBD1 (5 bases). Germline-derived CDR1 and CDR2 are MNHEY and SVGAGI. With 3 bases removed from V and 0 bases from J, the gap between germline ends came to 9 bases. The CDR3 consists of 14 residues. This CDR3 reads CASSYAGYSYEQYF. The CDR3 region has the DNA TGTGCCAGCAGTTATGCAGGGTACTCCTACGAGCAGTACTTC.

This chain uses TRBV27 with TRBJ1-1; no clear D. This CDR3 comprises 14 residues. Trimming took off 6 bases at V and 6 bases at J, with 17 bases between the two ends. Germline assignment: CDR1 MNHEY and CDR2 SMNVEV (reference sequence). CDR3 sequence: CASREGPWGAEAFF. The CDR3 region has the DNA TGTGCCAGCAGGGAGGGTCCGTGGGGAGCTGAAGCTTTCTTT.

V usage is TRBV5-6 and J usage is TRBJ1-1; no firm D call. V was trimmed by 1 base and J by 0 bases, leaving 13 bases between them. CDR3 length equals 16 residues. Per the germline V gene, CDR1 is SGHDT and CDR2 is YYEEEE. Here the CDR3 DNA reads TGTGCCAGCAGCTTGCTTGAGGTTTCGGTGAACACTGAAGCTTTCTTT. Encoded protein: CASSLLEVSVNTEAFF. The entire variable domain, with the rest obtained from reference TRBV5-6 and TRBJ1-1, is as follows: DAGVTQSPTHLIKTRGQQVTLRCSPKSGHDTVSWYQQALGQGPQFIFQYYEEEERQRGNFPDRFSGHQFPNYSSELNVNALLLGDSALYLCASSLLEVSVNTEAFFGQGTRLTVV.

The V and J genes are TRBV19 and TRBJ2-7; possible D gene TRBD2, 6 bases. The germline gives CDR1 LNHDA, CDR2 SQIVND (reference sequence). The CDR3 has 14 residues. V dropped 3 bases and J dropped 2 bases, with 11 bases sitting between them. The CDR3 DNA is TGTGCCAGTAGTATTAGGGACTTAGCCTACGAGCAGTACTTC. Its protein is CASSIRDLAYEQYF. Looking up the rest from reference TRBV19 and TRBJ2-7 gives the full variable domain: DGGITQSPKYLFRKEGQNVTLSCEQNLNHDAMYWYRQDPGQGLRLIYYSQIVNDFQKGDIAEGYSVSREKKESFPLTVTSAQKNPTAFYLCASSIRDLAYEQYFGPGTRLTVT.

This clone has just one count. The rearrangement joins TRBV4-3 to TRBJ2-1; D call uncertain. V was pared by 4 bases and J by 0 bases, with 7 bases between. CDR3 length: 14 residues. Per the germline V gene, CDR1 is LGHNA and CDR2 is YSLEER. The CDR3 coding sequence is TGCGCCAGCAGCCCCGCGGTCTCCTACAATGAGCAGTTCTTC. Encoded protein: CASSPAVSYNEQFF.

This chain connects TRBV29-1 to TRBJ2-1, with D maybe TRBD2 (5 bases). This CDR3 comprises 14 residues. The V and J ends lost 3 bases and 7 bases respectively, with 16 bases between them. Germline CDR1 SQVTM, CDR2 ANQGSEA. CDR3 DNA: TGCAGCGTTGATCGCCTAGCAGTCCAGAATGAGCAGTTCTTC. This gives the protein CSVDRLAVQNEQFF.

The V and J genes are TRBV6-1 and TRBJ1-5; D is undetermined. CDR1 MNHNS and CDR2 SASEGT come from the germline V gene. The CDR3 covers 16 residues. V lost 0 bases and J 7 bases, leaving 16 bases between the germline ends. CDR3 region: CASSEAAGPGGQPQHF. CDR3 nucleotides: TGTGCCAGCAGTGAAGCGGCGGGTCCCGGTGGGCAGCCCCAGCATTTT.